This T cell receptor beta chain originates from a study of blood T cell repertoires in COVID-19. This CDR3 region has 17 residues. V lost 3 bases to trimming and J lost 7 bases, with 24 bases between them. Per germline, CDR1 LGHDT and CDR2 YNNKEL (reference sequence). This clone appeared a single time. Some clones are missing from TCRdb's copy, which holds only in-frame ones; the method was immunoSEQ multiplex PCR. The sample carries around 360,000 clones, about 90% recorded once. This chain links TRBV3-1 (or the pseudogene TRBV3-2) with TRBJ2-5; tentatively, D is TRBD2 (6 bases). The TCR sequence derives from a woman aged 25 to 39 who had recovered from COVID-19. The sequenced material came from PBMCs or T cells enriched from blood (not recorded which). The CDR3 loop reads CASSHLWSGDSGGTQYF. CDR3 nucleotide sequence: TGTGCCAGCAGCCATCTATGGTCTGGGGACTCTGGCGGGACCCAGTACTTC.